A single sample is the source of the 25 T cell receptor beta chains below, sequenced in a study of T cells after yellow fever vaccination (dated 2019 in TCRdb). The treatment or condition label of this sample denotes: live attenuated yellow fever vaccine strain. The library was generated by 5' RACE. The data were produced on an Illumina HiSeq 2500. The public reads were run again by TCRdb, first through fastp at Q25 and then through MiXCR, and only productive beta chains were kept. Duplicate CDR3 protein sequences are folded into a single record with the most common DNA and genes. The sample profile shows about 400,000 distinct CDR3 sequences; around 6.4% of them were found once. Over 12% of the sample rests with the top ten. The specimen comprised PBMCs, sampled 5 days after the yellow fever booster vaccination. Receptors originate from a man aged 30-40 years who received the YFV17D yellow fever vaccine.

In its sample, this clonotype was seen a few times. The V gene is TRBV18, the J gene TRBJ2-7; no firm D call. The CDR3 is made up of 17 amino acids. Per germline, CDR1 KGHSH and CDR2 LQKENI. The V gene lost 0 bases and the J gene lost 3 bases, with 18 bases spanning the gap. CDR3 residues: CASSPPVARGVIYEQYF. DNA of the CDR3: TGTGCCAGCTCACCACCGGTGGCCAGAGGTGTAATCTACGAGCAGTACTTC.

The rearrangement uses TRBV3-1 and TRBJ2-7; D call uncertain. The germline V gene encodes CDR1 LGHDT and CDR2 YNNKEL (reference sequence). The CDR3 has 14 amino acids. The V and J ends lost 0 bases and 3 bases respectively, with 9 bases between them. CDR3 sequence (DNA): TGTGCCAGCAGCCAAGAGTCTGGTAGCTACGAGCAGTACTTC. Encoded protein: CASSQESGSYEQYF.

This clonotype was observed a few times. The chain couples TRBV6-1 to TRBJ1-3; D unclear. The CDR3 spans 15 residues. In germline, CDR1 is MNHNS, CDR2 SASEGT. V dropped 6 bases and J dropped 1 base, with 13 bases sitting between them. This chain's CDR3 is CASRDPRGSGNTIYF. In DNA, the CDR3 is TGTGCCAGCAGGGACCCCCGGGGTTCTGGAAACACCATATATTTT.

This clonotype was observed many times. The rearrangement uses TRBV4-3 and TRBJ2-1, with 10 nucleotides matching TRBD2. With V trimmed by 1 base and J by 9 bases, 3 bases remained unmatched. This CDR3 spans 14 amino acids. Germline CDR1 LGHNA, CDR2 YSLEER. The CDR3 sequence is CASSQGLAGVEQFF. CDR3 coding DNA: TGCGCCAGCAGCCAAGGGCTAGCGGGAGTTGAGCAGTTCTTC.

This clonotype was seen many times. The chain links TRBV6-1 to TRBJ1-5; D might be TRBD1 (5 bases). The germline V gene encodes CDR1 MNHNS and CDR2 SASEGT. The CDR3 loop spans 14 amino acids. The V and J ends lost 7 bases and 0 bases respectively, with 10 bases between them. The DNA of the CDR3 is TGTGCCAGCAAGGAGGGGAATAGCAATCAGCCCCAGCATTTT. It codes for CASKEGNSNQPQHF.

There are many counts of this clonotype. CDR3 in DNA: TGTGCCAGCAGTTTTGCAGGACGCACAGATACGCAGTATTTT. Translation gives CASSFAGRTDTQYF. The rearrangement links TRBV12-3 or TRBV12-4 to TRBJ2-3, with D hard to call. This CDR3 comprises 14 residues. Trimming cost V 3 bases and J 1 base, with 8 bases left between them.

The rearrangement links TRBV15 to TRBJ2-5; D may match TRBD1 or TRBD2 (5 bases each). Trimming took off 5 bases at V and 2 bases at J, with 12 bases between the two ends. In germline, CDR1 is LNHNV, CDR2 YYDKDF (reference sequence). This CDR3 has 14 residues. The CDR3 protein is CATSGRDGQETQYF. The CDR3 DNA sequence: TGTGCCACCAGCGGAAGGGACGGGCAAGAGACCCAGTACTTC.

The chain carries TRBV7-9 and TRBJ2-7, with 9 bases lining up with TRBD1. Germline values: CDR1 SEHNR, CDR2 FQNEAQ (reference sequence). The ends lost 6 bases at V and 2 bases at J; junction bases unmatched: 14. The CDR3 contains 17 residues. In nucleotides, the CDR3 is TGTGCCAGCAGTTCCCGCCCCGGGACAGGGATCACCTACGAGCAGTACTTC. Translated: CASSSRPGTGITYEQYF.

The J gene is TRBJ1-2, the V gene TRBV27; TRBD1 might be the D (5 bases). CDR3 length: 15 amino acids. V dropped 2 bases and J dropped 0 bases, with 10 bases sitting between them. Germline CDR1 and CDR2: MNHEY and SMNVEV (reference sequence). This CDR3 reads CASSLTGAANYGYTF. The CDR3 DNA is TGTGCCAGCAGTTTAACTGGGGCAGCTAACTATGGCTACACCTTC.

The table lists this clonotype with a few counts. The rearrangement links TRBV5-4 to TRBJ2-1, with 8 positions matching TRBD2. From germline, CDR1 is SGHNT and CDR2 YYREEE (reference sequence). The V gene end was trimmed by 3 bases and the J gene end by 8 bases; junction bases not matched to a gene: 13. This CDR3 has 16 amino acids. CDR3 sequence (DNA): TGTGCCAGCAGCTCGGATAGAAGCGGGAGTAACCATGAGCAGTTCTTC. This gives the protein CASSSDRSGSNHEQFF.

V is TRBV29-1 and J is TRBJ2-1, with D unresolved. Germline lookup yields CDR1 SQVTM and CDR2 ANQGSEA. The CDR3 contains 8 residues. Trimming shortened V by 4 bases and J by 15 bases, and 7 bases separated the two germline ends. Here the CDR3 DNA reads TGCAGCGTTGCCGATCGGTTCTTC. This sequence encodes CSVADRFF.

This chain uses TRBV28 with TRBJ2-7; D remains ambiguous. The CDR3 runs 12 residues. Germline CDR1 is MDHEN and CDR2 is SYDVKM. Trimming left V 5 bases short and J 5 bases short, with 10 bases between. Here the CDR3 reads CASSPPLNEQYF. The CDR3 coding sequence is TGTGCCAGCAGTCCCCCCCTAAACGAGCAGTACTTC.

This clonotype occurred a few times. This sequence joins TRBV6-1 and TRBJ2-2, with D possibly matching TRBD1 (6 bases). From germline, CDR1 is MNHNS and CDR2 SASEGT. The CDR3 totals 18 residues. The germline V and J ends were trimmed by 5 bases and 0 bases, with 19 bases remaining between them. In nucleotides, the CDR3 is TGTGCCAGCAGTACGGACAGAGAGGGTCCCCCGAACACCGGGGAGCTGTTTTTT. Translated: CASSTDREGPPNTGELFF.

The chain has TRBV4-3 and TRBJ2-7; D is possibly TRBD2 (5 bases). Germline-derived CDR1 and CDR2 are LGHNA and YSLEER. Trimming removed 1 base at V and 6 bases at J, with 13 bases between. The CDR3 spans 14 residues. CDR3 nucleotide sequence: TGCGCCAGCAGCCAAGGGGGATTAGCGAGCGAGCAGTACTTC. Translation: CASSQGGLASEQYF.

A few counts support this clonotype. The chain links TRBV6-2 or TRBV6-3 to TRBJ2-1, with 7 bases lining up with TRBD1. V was clipped by 0 bases and J by 7 bases; unmatched bases: 9. Germline-derived CDR1 and CDR2 are MNHEY and SVGEGT. This CDR3 is 16 amino acids long. The CDR3 is CASSYSRDRQGNEQFF. For the CDR3, the DNA is TGTGCCAGCAGTTACTCGAGGGACAGACAAGGAAATGAGCAGTTCTTC.

This clonotype was observed at least ten times. The chain uses TRBV6-1 and TRBJ2-3; D is possibly TRBD2 (6 bases). Germline CDR1 and CDR2: MNHNS and SASEGT. This CDR3 comprises 16 residues. V lost 6 bases, J lost 6 bases, and 22 bases lay in between. The CDR3 DNA reads TGTGCCAGCAGAATAACCGGGACTTCCTATTGGGATACGCAGTATTTT. Protein: CASRITGTSYWDTQYF.

This clonotype was counted ten times or more. The genes are TRBV3-1 and TRBJ2-7, with D unclear. V lost 1 base to trimming and J lost 6 bases, with 4 bases between them. CDR1 is LGHDT and CDR2 is YNNKEL in the germline V gene (reference sequence). This CDR3 region has 11 residues. This CDR3 is CASSQGLEQYF. DNA of the CDR3: TGTGCCAGCAGCCAAGGTCTCGAGCAGTACTTC.

This clonotype came up many times. The chain recombines TRBV5-1 with TRBJ2-5; D remains ambiguous. The CDR3 spans 12 residues. The V and J ends lost 0 bases and 7 bases respectively, with 7 bases between them. Looked up from germline, CDR1 is SGHRS and CDR2 is YFSETQ. The CDR3 sequence: CASSLEAGTQYF. For the CDR3, the DNA is TGCGCCAGCAGCTTGGAAGCTGGGACCCAGTACTTC.

This clonotype occurred a few times. CDR3 nucleotide sequence: TGCGCCAGCAGCTTGTCCCAGGGGGTGACGTATGGCTACACCTTC. As protein: CASSLSQGVTYGYTF. J is TRBJ1-2 and V is TRBV5-1; 7 nucleotides line up with TRBD1. V shed 1 base, J shed 5 bases, and the junction held 8 bases outside the gene matches. The CDR3 contains 15 residues. Germline loops: CDR1 SGHRS, CDR2 YFSETQ.

In its sample, this clonotype was seen many times. The J gene is TRBJ2-7, the V gene TRBV3-1; tentatively, D is TRBD1 (6 bases). V was cut by 1 base and J by 0 bases, with 16 bases left in between. CDR3 length: 17 amino acids. Germline V CDR1 and CDR2: LGHDT, YNNKEL (reference sequence). The CDR3 reads CASSQGLGAPSSYEQYF. In DNA form, the CDR3 reads TGTGCCAGCAGCCAAGGTCTGGGGGCCCCCTCCTCCTACGAGCAGTACTTC.

In its sample, this clonotype was seen many times. J is TRBJ2-5 and V is TRBV10-3, with 12 bases matching TRBD2. This CDR3 has 16 amino acids. V lost 4 bases to trimming and J lost 1 base; unmatched junction nucleotides: 4. In germline, CDR1 is ENHRY, CDR2 SYGVKD. CDR3 in DNA: TGTGCCATCAGTGGGGGACTAGCGGGCAGCCAAGAGACCCAGTACTTC. Its translation: CAISGGLAGSQETQYF.

The chain employs TRBV29-1 and TRBJ1-5; D uncertain. Germline assignment: CDR1 SQVTM and CDR2 ANQGSEA. With 6 bases removed from V and 2 bases from J, the gap between germline ends came to 14 bases. The CDR3 spans 14 residues. This CDR3 is CSVVLARGNQPQHF. The CDR3 nucleotides read TGCAGCGTAGTCCTGGCTAGGGGCAATCAGCCCCAGCATTTT.

This clonotype has ten or more counts. The chain couples TRBV19 to TRBJ2-1; D could derive from TRBD1 or TRBD2 (5 bases each). Deletions cut 5 bases from V and 8 bases from J, with 16 bases between. Germline V gene data show CDR1 as LNHDA and CDR2 as SQIVND (reference sequence). This CDR3 has 14 residues. The CDR3 region has the DNA TGTGCCAGTAGTCCGGGACGGAGTTGGGATGAGCAGTTCTTC. Translated, it gives CASSPGRSWDEQFF.

The chain links TRBV6-5 to TRBJ2-7, with unresolved D. CDR3 length: 14 amino acids. V was pared by 0 bases and J by 2 bases, with 8 bases between. CDR1 is MNHEY, CDR2 SVGAGI, per germline. The CDR3: CASSYSAATYEQYF. The CDR3 DNA reads as TGTGCCAGCAGTTACTCGGCGGCCACCTACGAGCAGTACTTC.

This clonotype was counted between two and nine times. The CDR3 DNA is TGCAGCGCCGGGGGACGCACTGAAGCTTTCTTT. Its protein product is CSAGGRTEAFF. The V call is TRBV29-1, the J call TRBJ1-1; possible D gene TRBD1, 5 bases. CDR3 length equals 11 residues. Germline V lookup: CDR1 SQVTM, CDR2 ANQGSEA. The ends were cut back, 7 bases at V and 4 bases at J, with 10 bases in the middle. Full variable domain (outside the CDR3, taken from reference TRBV29-1 and TRBJ1-1): SAVISQKPSRDICQRGTSLTIQCQVDSQVTMMFWYRQQPGQSLTLIATANQGSEATYESGFVIDKFPISRPNLTFSTLTVSNMSPEDSSIYLCSAGGRTEAFFGQGTRLTVV.